The 32 T cell receptor beta chains in this list originate from one sample, sequenced in a study of shared clonotypes between healthy human individuals. CD8 cells classed as naive were CD45RO-negative and positively selected for CCR7, excluding terminally differentiated effector memory CD45RA+ cells. The protocol was immunoSEQ multiplex PCR, while the TCRdb copy is restricted to in-frame clones and leaves out a portion. The data hold hundreds of thousands of clones, with roughly 96% observed a single time. Source material: naive CD8+ T cells sorted from blood. The receptor source for this set is a woman in her twenties or thirties in good health.

The V and J genes are TRBV28 and TRBJ2-7; tentative D call: TRBD1 (6 bases). Germline V gene data show CDR1 as MDHEN and CDR2 as SYDVKM. Trimming removed 7 bases at V and 2 bases at J, with 15 bases between. The CDR3 totals 14 residues. The CDR3 nucleotides are TGTGCCAGCATTATGACAGGAGAGACCTACGAGCAGTACTTC. It is translated as CASIMTGETYEQYF.

The rearrangement uses TRBV27 and TRBJ2-1; possibly TRBD1 for D (6 bases). The CDR3 extends over 16 amino acids. Deletions cut 8 bases from V and 9 bases from J, with 26 bases between. Germline V gene lookup returns CDR1 MNHEY and CDR2 SMNVEV (reference sequence). The CDR3 protein is CASGTLIPDALIEQFF. The DNA for the CDR3 is TGTGCCAGCGGGACACTCATACCGGACGCTCTCATTGAGCAGTTCTTC.

CDR3 in amino acids: CASSAHRGTANEQFF. In DNA, the CDR3 is TGTGCCAGCAGCGCCCACAGGGGGACGGCCAATGAGCAGTTCTTC. The chain employs TRBV4-2 and TRBJ2-1, with 8 bases aligning to TRBD1. The ends lost 5 bases at V and 6 bases at J; junction bases unmatched: 9. Germline lookup yields CDR1 LGHNA and CDR2 YNFKEQ. The CDR3 covers 15 residues.

This rearrangement joins TRBV14 to TRBJ1-4; tentatively, D is TRBD1 (6 bases). The germline V gene encodes CDR1 SGHDN and CDR2 FVKESK. This CDR3 contains 20 residues. V was shortened by 4 bases and J by 2 bases, with 26 bases between the two germline ends. CDR3 protein: CASSPLKSKGGAGTNEKLFF. The CDR3 DNA reads TGTGCCAGCAGCCCCCTGAAGTCAAAAGGGGGGGCCGGGACTAATGAAAAACTGTTTTTT. The full variable domain, in which reference TRBV14 and TRBJ1-4 provide the parts outside the CDR3, is EAGVTQFPSHSVIEKGQTVTLRCDPISGHDNLYWYRRVMGKEIKFLLHFVKESKQDESGMPNNRFLAERTGGTYSTLKVQPAELEDSGVYFCASSPLKSKGGAGTNEKLFFGSGTQLSVL.

This clone was recorded only once. The chain carries TRBV19 and TRBJ1-1; 9 bases fit TRBD1. CDR3 length: 15 amino acids. The germline CDR1 and CDR2 sequences are LNHDA and SQIVND (reference sequence). With V trimmed by 3 bases and J by 3 bases, 5 bases remained unmatched. The CDR3 nucleotides read TGTGCCAGTAGTATCTTGGGACAGGGTCACACTGAAGCTTTCTTT. The encoded protein is CASSILGQGHTEAFF.

This chain links TRBV28 with TRBJ2-2; D call uncertain. The CDR3 consists of 16 residues. Trimming took off 3 bases at V and 2 bases at J, with 13 bases between the two ends. Germline CDR1 is MDHEN and CDR2 is SYDVKM. Here the CDR3 reads CASSLDSPRNTGELFF. The CDR3 bases are TGTGCCAGCAGTTTGGATTCCCCACGTAACACCGGGGAGCTGTTTTTT.

Concerning this clone itself: This may be a read error, as it is one base from a much larger clone. This same CDR3 is encoded by further DNA sequences in the sample. The chain is built from TRBV11-2 and TRBJ2-7; D gene unclear. The CDR3 length is 11 residues. The V end was cut by 4 bases, the J end by 2 bases, with 3 bases between. In germline, CDR1 is SGHAT, CDR2 FQNNGV. The CDR3 reads CASSSPYEQYF. The DNA of the CDR3 is TGTGCCAGCAGCTCCCCCTACGAGCAGTACTTC.

The chain carries TRBV7-2 and TRBJ2-1; 10 nucleotides match TRBD2. The CDR3 has 16 residues. CDR1 is SGHTA and CDR2 is FQGNSA in the germline V gene. The V segment lost 5 bases and the J segment 3 bases; nucleotides outside the gene matches: 7. The CDR3: CASSPLAGPNYNEQFF. CDR3 in DNA: TGTGCCAGCAGCCCACTAGCGGGACCCAACTACAATGAGCAGTTCTTC.

This clone appeared once. The J gene is TRBJ2-7, the V gene TRBV13; 9 bases fit TRBD2. Germline loops: CDR1 PRHDT, CDR2 FYEKMQ (reference sequence). The CDR3 is 15 residues long. V dropped 2 bases and J dropped 6; count of bases not matched to a gene: 8. The CDR3 loop reads CASSLQREDRSEQYF. The DNA of the CDR3 is TGTGCCAGCAGCTTACAGCGGGAGGATCGTTCCGAGCAGTACTTC.

This chain connects TRBV5-5 to TRBJ2-1; possibly TRBD2 for D (6 bases). V lost 1 base and J lost 7, with 12 bases in between. Germline-derived CDR1 and CDR2 are SGHKS and YYEKEE (reference sequence). CDR3 length: 14 residues. CDR3 protein: CASSLWDGGNEQFF. The CDR3 coding sequence is TGTGCCAGCAGCTTGTGGGACGGGGGTAATGAGCAGTTCTTC.

About this clone itself: This same CDR3 is encoded by further DNA sequences in the sample. This chain links TRBV27 with TRBJ2-2; the D gene is possibly TRBD1 (6 bases). This CDR3 contains 12 residues. The ends were cut back, 6 bases at V and 7 bases at J, with 9 bases in the middle. Germline CDR1 is MNHEY and CDR2 is SMNVEV (reference sequence). The CDR3 region has the DNA TGTGCCAGCAGAACAGGGTTCGGGGAGCTGTTTTTT. It yields the protein CASRTGFGELFF.

This chain connects TRBV5-5 to TRBJ2-1; D not resolved. V was clipped by 4 bases and J by 5 bases, with 7 bases between them. Per the germline V gene, CDR1 is SGHKS and CDR2 is YYEKEE (reference sequence). The CDR3 loop spans 12 amino acids. CDR3 DNA: TGTGCCAGCAGCCGAGACAACAATGAGCAGTTCTTC. Protein product: CASSRDNNEQFF.

The rearrangement uses TRBV7-8 and TRBJ2-7; TRBD2 agrees at 7 bases. CDR3 length: 15 amino acids. Germline V CDR1 and CDR2: SGHVS, FQNEAQ. The J segment lost 3 bases and the V segment lost 0 bases, leaving 5 bases of the junction unmatched. CDR3 sequence (DNA): TGTGCCAGCAGCTTAGCCCCAGGGAGGGGCTACGAGCAGTACTTC. Encoded protein: CASSLAPGRGYEQYF.

The V call is TRBV5-4, the J call TRBJ2-7; TRBD1 is a possible D gene (6 bases). V shed 0 bases and J shed 1 base, with 14 bases lying between them. The CDR3 sequence is 16 residues long. Germline CDR1 and CDR2: SGHNT and YYREEE (reference sequence). In DNA form, the CDR3 reads TGTGCCAGCAGCTTGGCCATGGGGGACACTTCCTACGAGCAGTACTTC. Amino acid sequence: CASSLAMGDTSYEQYF. Variable domain in full (rest from reference TRBV5-4 and TRBJ2-7): ETGVTQSPTHLIKTRGQQVTLRCSSQSGHNTVSWYQQALGQGPQFIFQYYREEENGRGNFPPRFSGLQFPNYSSELNVNALELDDSALYLCASSLAMGDTSYEQYFGPGTRLTVT.

The V and J genes are TRBV19 and TRBJ2-5; D possibly corresponds to TRBD1 (7 bases). Germline CDR1 reads LNHDA; CDR2 reads SQIVND (reference sequence). The CDR3 contains 15 residues. The V and J ends lost 3 bases and 4 bases respectively, with 15 bases between them. The chain's CDR3 is CASSMEGAWGETQYF. The CDR3 region has the DNA TGTGCCAGTAGTATGGAGGGGGCATGGGGAGAGACCCAGTACTTC.

The chain is built from TRBV5-6 and TRBJ2-1; no firm D call. CDR1 is SGHDT and CDR2 is YYEEEE in the germline V gene. CDR3 length: 13 residues. The V gene lost 0 bases and the J gene lost 3 bases, with 4 bases spanning the gap. The CDR3 protein is CASSLGLYNEQFF. In nucleotides, the CDR3 is TGTGCCAGCAGCTTGGGACTCTACAATGAGCAGTTCTTC.

This chain connects TRBV5-6 to TRBJ2-3, with 11 bases aligning to TRBD2. J gave up 3 bases and V 5 bases, and 11 bases lay outside the gene matches. CDR1 is SGHDT and CDR2 is YYEEEE in the germline V gene. This CDR3 is 17 amino acids long. CDR3 sequence (DNA): TGTGCCAGCAGTCCTCCCCCATCTAGCGGGAGGACAGATACGCAGTATTTT. As protein: CASSPPPSSGRTDTQYF. The full variable domain, rest sourced from reference TRBV5-6 and TRBJ2-3, is DAGVTQSPTHLIKTRGQQVTLRCSPKSGHDTVSWYQQALGQGPQFIFQYYEEEERQRGNFPDRFSGHQFPNYSSELNVNALLLGDSALYLCASSPPPSSGRTDTQYFGPGTRLTVL.

The chain joins TRBV5-1 to TRBJ2-7, with D perhaps TRBD2 (5 bases). Trimming removed 2 bases at V and 0 bases at J, with 9 bases between. This CDR3 is built from 14 residues. Germline CDR1 SGHRS, CDR2 YFSETQ. CDR3: CASSLAAYSYEQYF. The CDR3 DNA sequence: TGCGCCAGCAGCTTAGCGGCCTACTCCTACGAGCAGTACTTC. Combining the CDR3 with reference TRBV5-1 and TRBJ2-7 gives the whole variable domain KAGVTQTPRYLIKTRGQQVTLSCSPISGHRSVSWYQQTPGQGLQFLFEYFSETQRNKGNFPGRFSGRQFSNSRSEMNVSTLELGDSALYLCASSLAAYSYEQYFGPGTRLTVT.

The genes are TRBV7-9 and TRBJ2-2; possibly TRBD1 or TRBD2 for D (6 bases each). Trimming cost V 5 bases and J 1 base, with 11 bases left between them. The CDR3 totals 15 residues. The germline CDR1 and CDR2 sequences are SEHNR and FQNEAQ (reference sequence). The CDR3 sequence is CASSRGTWNTGELFF. CDR3 nucleotides: TGTGCCAGCAGCCGCGGGACATGGAACACCGGGGAGCTGTTTTTT. The full variable domain, its missing parts supplied by reference TRBV7-9 and TRBJ2-2, is DTGVSQNPRHKITKRGQNVTFRCDPISEHNRLYWYRQTLGQGPEFLTYFQNEAQLEKSRLLSDRFSAERPKGSFSTLEIQRTEQGDSAMYLCASSRGTWNTGELFFGEGSRLTVL.

The V gene is TRBV9, the J gene TRBJ2-7; 14 bases align to TRBD2. This CDR3 comprises 16 residues. V was clipped by 3 bases and J by 4 bases; unmatched bases: 6. Germline CDR1 SGDLS, CDR2 YYNGEE. This CDR3 is CASSAQGTSGSYEQYF. The CDR3 nucleotides read TGTGCCAGCAGCGCACAAGGGACTAGCGGGAGTTACGAGCAGTACTTC.

The gene calls are TRBV5-6 and TRBJ2-1; D is uncertain. The CDR3 covers 13 residues. V gave up 4 bases and J gave up 8 bases, with 13 bases separating them. CDR1 SGHDT and CDR2 YYEEEE come from the germline V gene. CDR3 in DNA: TGTGCCAGCAGCCTAACCACGGGCGATGAGCAGTTCTTC. Protein sequence: CASSLTTGDEQFF.

V usage is TRBV28 and J usage is TRBJ1-4; the D gene is possibly TRBD1 (5 bases). Trimming took 5 bases from V and 5 from J, leaving 12 bases between them. The CDR3 contains 14 residues. Germline V lookup: CDR1 MDHEN, CDR2 SYDVKM. DNA of the CDR3: TGTGCCAGCAGTATCCCGGGGCAGAATGAAAAACTGTTTTTT. Amino acids: CASSIPGQNEKLFF. Drawing the rest from reference TRBV28 and TRBJ1-4, the complete variable domain is DVKVTQSSRYLVKRTGEKVFLECVQDMDHENMFWYRQDPGLGLRLIYFSYDVKMKEKGDIPEGYSVSREKKERFSLILESASTNQTSMYLCASSIPGQNEKLFFGSGTQLSVL.

This clone was counted a few times. The J gene is TRBJ1-1, the V gene TRBV9; D is ambiguous. The CDR3 is 14 amino acids. Trimming removed 5 bases from V and 1 base from J, with 12 bases in between. Germline assignment: CDR1 SGDLS and CDR2 YYNGEE. This CDR3 is CASSYRGANTEAFF. The CDR3 DNA follows: TGTGCCAGCAGTTACCGGGGAGCGAACACTGAAGCTTTCTTT. Drawing the rest from reference TRBV9 and TRBJ1-1, the complete variable domain is DSGVTQTPKHLITATGQRVTLRCSPRSGDLSVYWYQQSLDQGLQFLIQYYNGEERAKGNILERFSAQQFPDLHSELNLSSLELGDSALYFCASSYRGANTEAFFGQGTRLTVV.

The genes are TRBV5-4 and TRBJ2-7; 11 positions agree with TRBD1. V shed 2 bases and J 3 bases; nucleotides not matched to a gene: 1. Germline CDR1 SGHNT, CDR2 YYREEE (reference sequence). The CDR3 covers 14 residues. CDR3 nucleotides: TGTGCCAGCAGCTTTGGGACAGGGGGCTACGAGCAGTACTTC. Translating it yields CASSFGTGGYEQYF.

This sequence joins TRBV28 and TRBJ1-5, with 7 bases fitting TRBD1. In germline, CDR1 is MDHEN, CDR2 SYDVKM. The trim removed 6 bases at V and 2 bases at J, leaving 7 bases unmatched. CDR3 length: 15 residues. The CDR3 is CASRTKGAGNQPQHF. Written as DNA, the CDR3 is TGTGCCAGCAGGACAAAGGGGGCAGGCAATCAGCCCCAGCATTTT.

As DNA, the CDR3 is TGTGCCAGCAGCTGGGGAGGCTCCTACGAGCAGTACTTC. Its translation: CASSWGGSYEQYF. The chain combines TRBV5-6 with TRBJ2-7; the D gene is possibly TRBD2 (6 bases). The CDR3 is made up of 13 amino acids. The germline gives CDR1 SGHDT, CDR2 YYEEEE. Trimming removed 3 bases at V and 0 bases at J, with 7 bases between.

This clone came up a few times. The gene calls are TRBV19 and TRBJ1-1; D is perhaps TRBD1 (5 bases). CDR3 length: 14 amino acids. Trimming stripped 4 bases from V and 0 bases from J, with 9 bases between. The germline V gene encodes CDR1 LNHDA and CDR2 SQIVND (reference sequence). Written as DNA, the CDR3 is TGTGCCAGTAGTACTGGGACGGTGAACACTGAAGCTTTCTTT. Its protein is CASSTGTVNTEAFF. Using reference TRBV19 and TRBJ1-1 for the parts outside the CDR3, the full variable domain is DGGITQSPKYLFRKEGQNVTLSCEQNLNHDAMYWYRQDPGQGLRLIYYSQIVNDFQKGDIAEGYSVSREKKESFPLTVTSAQKNPTAFYLCASSTGTVNTEAFFGQGTRLTVV.

This clone is a singleton in its sample. The chain couples TRBV28 to TRBJ2-7; TRBD1 is a possible D gene (5 bases). The CDR3 has 16 amino acids. V was cut by 6 bases and J by 2 bases, with 20 bases left in between. Germline-derived CDR1 and CDR2 are MDHEN and SYDVKM. In nucleotides, the CDR3 is TGTGCCAGCAGCCCTTCCTATGGGGCCTTCGCCTACGAGCAGTACTTC. Encoded protein: CASSPSYGAFAYEQYF.

The chain recombines TRBV6-5 with TRBJ2-1, with D possibly being TRBD2 (8 bases). Germline CDR1 MNHEY, CDR2 SVGAGI. The ends were cut back, 6 bases at V and 6 bases at J, with 18 bases in the middle. The length of the CDR3 is 15 residues. CDR3 in amino acids: CASRFREGASNEQFF. CDR3 sequence (DNA): TGTGCCAGCAGGTTCCGGGAGGGGGCGTCCAATGAGCAGTTCTTC.

This chain joins TRBV14 and TRBJ2-7; no firm D call. The V and J ends lost 0 bases and 4 bases respectively, with 10 bases between them. The CDR3 covers 14 residues. Germline V lookup: CDR1 SGHDN, CDR2 FVKESK. Written as DNA, the CDR3 is TGTGCCAGCAGCCAAGATGCCGGCCCGTACGAGCAGTACTTC. It codes for CASSQDAGPYEQYF.

The chain links TRBV5-4 to TRBJ2-3; D is perhaps TRBD2 (5 bases). CDR1 and CDR2 (germline): SGHNT, YYREEE (reference sequence). The CDR3 runs 12 residues. V dropped 1 base and J dropped 6 bases, with 6 bases sitting between them. CDR3 nucleotide sequence: TGTGCCAGCAGCTTGACTAGGGATACGCAGTATTTT. This translates into CASSLTRDTQYF.

This clone was detected only once. The rearrangement joins TRBV27 to TRBJ2-6, with 9 bases identical to TRBD1. The V and J ends lost 3 bases and 1 base, in that order; junction bases with no gene match: 10. This CDR3 comprises 19 residues. Germline CDR1 MNHEY, CDR2 SMNVEV (reference sequence). Here the CDR3 DNA reads TGTGCCAGCAGTTTGGGGCCCGGGACAGGGAGTTCTGGGGCCAACGTCCTGACTTTC. Translated, it gives CASSLGPGTGSSGANVLTF.